This TCR beta chain was sequenced during a study of T cell responses to AZD1222 COVID-19 vaccine. This CDR3 is built from 15 residues. V was trimmed by 3 bases and J by 0 bases, leaving 9 bases between them. Germline lookup yields CDR1 LNHDA and CDR2 SQIVND (reference sequence). Clones were read by immunoSEQ multiplex PCR, and TCRdb kept only the in-frame ones, dropping some. The sample contains 45,000 to 60,000 clones, 70% to 90% of which appear only once. The input for sequencing was peripheral blood, taken on day 0 of AZD1222 vaccination. This sequence joins TRBV19 and TRBJ1-5; D is unclear. The sequence derives from an adult in good health. The CDR3 DNA follows: TGTGCCAGTAGTATCGGAGAAGCTAGCAATCAGCCCCAGCATTTT. Amino acid sequence: CASSIGEASNQPQHF.